The text below deals with one TCR beta chain. What this receptor recognizes is not known. No much larger clone exists at a distance of one base, and base qualities are not known. The data stem from a study of CD4 T cells in relation to SARS-CoV-2 and coronaviruses (dated by TCRdb to about 2021). The study in broad terms: In the ViraFEST assay, PBMCs were cultured with antigen for 9 to 10 days, after which TCR beta CDR3s were sequenced to identify antigen-specific clonal expansions. An HIV-1 Nef peptide pool or a no-peptide culture served as the negative reference condition. HLA restriction was mapped for shared crossreactive spike epitopes using patient-derived lymphoblastoid cell lines. At the level of individual TCR clonotypes, the study measured memory CD4+ T cell crossreactivity between SARS-CoV-2 spike protein and common cold coronavirus spike proteins. The Adaptive Biotechnologies TCR-sequencing kit was used for samples from three pre-COVID donors and for the naive versus memory experiments, whereas the other data were Illumina-based. A different, Illumina-based TCR-beta assay was used to sequence expansion assays from other donors in the study.

To prepare the library, the immunoSEQ multiplex PCR assay was applied. The paper's data handling went like this. During preprocessing, nonproductive sequences were removed, as were CDR3s that did not start with C, did not end with F or W, or were shorter than 7 amino acids. Antigen-specific clonotypes were called with the MANAFEST web app, based on expansion relative to reference and other culture wells. A clone counted as positive if significantly expanded in 2 of 3 replicate wells versus the reference culture at FDR below 0.05. A further requirement for positive clones was significant expansion compared with all other tandem wells, along with an odds ratio above 5. CDR3 homology was quantified as pairwise Levenshtein distance, calculated with the stringdist R package after three terminal residues were trimmed from each end. TCRdb took this table from immuneACCESS and kept in-frame rearrangements with V and J called. Such tables lack part of the clones; where checked against another copy, unresolved V genes explain under half of the gap, and the rest is unexplained. V, J and clone size are taken as reported in that table, and D and trimming were inferred from the DNA itself. This sample lists about 21,000 clones; about 70% were detected once. Around 12% of the sample belongs to the ten largest clones.

V was cut back by 6 bases and J by 2 bases, leaving a gap of 18 bases between them. From the cysteine through the phenylalanine, the CDR3 covers 16 amino acids. The DNA shown is the 48-base CDR3, in frame from base 1. Based on the germline V gene, the CDR1 and CDR2 sequences are MDHEN and SYDVKM. CD4+ T cells from unexposed donors were collected before the COVID-19 pandemic (2011-2018). After 10 days of culture, CD4+ T cells were isolated with the EasySep CD4+ T cell isolation kit. As far as cell numbers permitted, CD4+ T cells from unexposed donors were tested for reactivity against SARS-CoV-2 S and N as well as four spike pools from common cold coronaviruses. PBMCs were cultured at a few million per well in IMDM supplemented with 5% human AB serum and about 9.3 IU/ml IL-2. Half of the culture medium was replaced with fresh IL-2-containing medium on days 3 and 7. In general, triplicate replicate wells were used for every peptide culture condition. The leukapheresis product used for the unexposed donors was purchased from a commercial source. Ficoll-Paque PLUS gradient centrifugation was used to isolate PBMCs from leukapheresis product or whole blood. The PBMCs went either fresh into the expansion assay or into cryopreservation at -140 degrees C. The QIAamp Micro DNA Kit was used to extract genomic DNA from the CD4+ T cells.

The study at large found these results: Memory CD4+ clonotypes crossrecognizing SARS-CoV-2 and at least one common cold coronavirus spike were found in roughly 65% of donors. Small numbers of patients and of tested TCRs were a limitation of the study. Crossreactivity analysis was centred on spike protein, so crossreactivity against other viral proteins was not assessed. Compared with monoreactive clones, crossreactive clones had significantly weaker SARS-CoV-2-driven expansion, a result consistent with antigenic imprinting. Pre-pandemic and post-infection samples were not both contributed by any donor, so tracing of the source of pre-existing responses was limited.

The sample consisted of CD4+ T cells from PBMCs, cultured in vitro. The rearranged segments are TRBV28 and TRBJ2-3; the D element could tentatively be TRBD1 or TRBD2, as 6 bases agree for each. This receptor was obtained from a human donor in good health. The CDR3 protein sequence reads: CASRMGGGTYTDTQYF. The nucleotide sequence reads as follows: TGTGCCAGCAGGATGGGGGGCGGGACGTACACAGATACGCAGTATTTT.